This T cell receptor beta chain was profiled in a study of identical twins. This CDR3 contains 18 residues. The V segment lost 2 bases and the J segment 2 bases; nucleotides outside the gene matches: 11. In germline, CDR1 is SGHKS, CDR2 YYEKEE (reference sequence). Each CDR3 protein is one row after TCRdb ran MiXCR on the 5' RACE reads. The sample includes 1.5 million to 2 million distinct CDR3 sequences, less than 40% of them seen just once. This clonotype was obtained from a newborn girl in good health. This chain uses TRBV5-5 with TRBJ2-1; 9 bases match TRBD2. Sequencing used cord blood. As DNA, the CDR3 is TGTGCCAGCAGCTTTCTGGCGGGAGGGCCTAGGACCTACAATGAGCAGTTCTTC. Translating it yields CASSFLAGGPRTYNEQFF.